Listed below are T cell receptor beta chains from one sample, sequenced in a study of T-cell memory formation after mild COVID-19. TCRdb fed the 5' RACE reads into MiXCR, producing one record per CDR3 protein. The sample yields more than 250,000 distinct CDR3 sequences, 15% to 20% seen once. The sample taken for sequencing was PBMCs or a T cell subset sorted from them (not recorded which). These receptors were taken from a man younger than 35 who had mild COVID-19 (a few samples of this study predate the infection). Cell type and time point are not known. Both conserved end residues are part of each CDR3. The order of the fields is D gene, V gene, J gene, CDR3 protein. The D gene is left open where the match is weak.

-,TRBV9,TRBJ2-3,CASSVSKGDTQYF
TRBD2,TRBV3-1,TRBJ2-7,CASSSSGGSYEQYF
-,TRBV2,TRBJ1-5,CASSEESGIYSQPQHF
-,TRBV5-1,TRBJ1-5,CASSLVGRDVQPQHF
-,TRBV10-3,TRBJ2-5,CATQEALAQETQYF
TRBD2,TRBV7-3,TRBJ2-1,CASSLATGGYNEQFF
-,TRBV11-2,TRBJ2-3,CASSLRAHHTDTQYF
-,TRBV7-3,TRBJ1-1,CASSPSFSAGVKNTEAFF
-,TRBV4-1,TRBJ2-6,CASSTTRQPSGANVLTF
-,TRBV5-1,TRBJ1-1,CASSLGPGPDTEAFF
TRBD2,TRBV4-1,TRBJ2-1,CASSQETGGPNEQFF
TRBD1,TRBV5-1,TRBJ1-1,CASSSGATGRKTEAFF
-,TRBV20-1,TRBJ1-4,CSATLAEPNEKLFF
TRBD1,TRBV19,TRBJ1-4,CASRPGQGPSNEKLFF
TRBD1,TRBV5-6,TRBJ2-5,CASKPPGTGLGETQYF
TRBD2,TRBV12-5,TRBJ2-7,CASGWGTGEGKQYF
-,TRBV6-2/TRBV6-3,TRBJ2-4,CASSYSLGLAKNIQYF
-,TRBV4-2,TRBJ2-1,CASRLDTYNEQFF
-,TRBV6-5,TRBJ2-5,CASSYVGGAAETQYF
-,TRBV27,TRBJ2-5,CASSDSWGGETQYF
TRBD1,TRBV5-1,TRBJ2-1,CASSLLTGKRYNEQFF
TRBD1,TRBV4-3,TRBJ2-7,CASSQDRGRVDEQYF
TRBD1,TRBV12-3/TRBV12-4,TRBJ2-3,CASRPTGGRPTDTQYF
TRBD1,TRBV7-2,TRBJ1-1,CASSSRTGGGTEAFF
TRBD2,TRBV20-1,TRBJ2-3,CSARVRTSGDTQYF
-,TRBV4-1,TRBJ1-1,CASSQDRGTRPGFF
-,TRBV4-1,TRBJ2-4,CASSLGVVEDIQYF
-,TRBV7-9,TRBJ1-1,CASSLSRVTEAFF
TRBD1,TRBV6-6,TRBJ1-2,CASSHPTGTMKGYTF
-,TRBV4-2,TRBJ2-3,CASSQLPGSGRPPGDTQYF
-,TRBV10-3,TRBJ2-2,CAISESSGLTGELFF
-,TRBV7-9,TRBJ1-6,CASSRTTDNSPLHF
TRBD1,TRBV11-2,TRBJ2-7,CASSSVSGGEQYF
TRBD1,TRBV6-1,TRBJ2-7,CASSATGLGYEQYF
-,TRBV5-1,TRBJ1-5,CASSLDREVWPQHF
TRBD1,TRBV6-5,TRBJ1-1,CASSSPGEGAKAFF
-,TRBV5-1,TRBJ2-3,CASSHPLQDTQYF
TRBD1,TRBV29-1,TRBJ2-1,CSEISRDSLHNEQFF
-,TRBV18,TRBJ1-2,CASSPPVGFYGYTF
TRBD1,TRBV4-3,TRBJ1-1,CASSLGQAEAFF
-,TRBV30,TRBJ2-1,CAWSVGTHLHNEQFF
-,TRBV5-1,TRBJ2-1,CASSATGSSSYNEQFF
-,TRBV10-3,TRBJ2-5,CAISERTDVPETQYF
-,TRBV18,TRBJ1-1,CASQGPGRRAFF
TRBD1,TRBV15,TRBJ1-1,CATSRLPLGTGNTEAFF
TRBD1,TRBV6-5,TRBJ1-5,CASSPRGNSNQPQHF
-,TRBV4-1,TRBJ2-5,CASSERFSSKETQYF
TRBD2,TRBV20-1,TRBJ2-3,CSARVYRLAGRSVTDTQYF
-,TRBV7-9,TRBJ1-2,CASSPRVAYGYTF
-,TRBV20-1,TRBJ2-3,CSAFPVEAGSDTQYF
-,TRBV7-9,TRBJ2-1,CASSPSDTRNEQFF
-,TRBV7-2,TRBJ1-2,CASRQDGGYTF
TRBD1,TRBV14,TRBJ2-6,CASSGRTGTGANVLTF
TRBD2,TRBV6-6,TRBJ2-7,CASSYSNPSGGKYEQYF
-,TRBV7-3,TRBJ2-5,CASSFGLQETKYF
-,TRBV7-3,TRBJ1-5,CASSFGPGLEGNQPQHF